The 9 T cell receptor beta chains below all came from one sample that was sequenced in a study of response to subunit inactivated influenza vaccine. TCRdb re-derived calls from the RT-PCR reads in MiXCR, one entry per CDR3 protein. The table has a few hundred thousand distinct CDR3 sequences, about 7.2% seen once. The sample consisted of PBMCs from blood, taken around 2 years after vaccination. Source of these receptors: a man aged 50 to 75 who received an inactivated influenza vaccine.

This clonotype was observed a few times. The V call is TRBV28, the J call TRBJ2-4; possibly TRBD2 for D (5 bases). V was shortened by 7 bases and J by 3 bases, with 10 bases between the two germline ends. The CDR3 extends over 13 amino acids. Germline assignment: CDR1 MDHEN and CDR2 SYDVKM. The CDR3 here is CASNKGSKNIQYF. CDR3 nucleotides: TGTGCCAGCAACAAAGGGAGCAAAAACATTCAGTACTTC.

This clonotype was seen only a few times. V is TRBV7-9 and J is TRBJ1-2; 7 bases line up with TRBD1. The CDR3 consists of 15 residues. Germline-derived CDR1 and CDR2 are SEHNR and FQNEAQ (reference sequence). Trimming removed 3 bases from V and 4 bases from J; junction bases left unmatched: 8. DNA for the CDR3: TGTGCCAGCAGCTTGGCCGGGACAGAACTCTATGGCTACACCTTC. It encodes CASSLAGTELYGYTF.

The chain employs TRBV11-2 and TRBJ1-6; D call uncertain. The CDR3 spans 13 residues. CDR1 SGHAT and CDR2 FQNNGV come from the germline V gene. V was trimmed by 3 bases and J by 9 bases, leaving 9 bases between them. The CDR3 protein is CASSLERVSPLHF. DNA of the CDR3: TGTGCCAGCAGCTTGGAACGGGTTTCACCCCTCCACTTT.

The J gene is TRBJ2-2, the V gene TRBV9; the D is unclear. Germline CDR1 is SGDLS and CDR2 is YYNGEE. Trimming removed 3 bases from V and 7 bases from J, with 7 bases in between. The CDR3 is 12 amino acids. DNA for the CDR3: TGTGCCAGCAGCGGAATGGGCGGGGAGCTGTTTTTT. Protein: CASSGMGGELFF.

The J gene is TRBJ2-1, the V gene TRBV30; TRBD2 aligns across 10 bases. This CDR3 has 14 residues. CDR1 and CDR2 (germline): GTSNPN, SVGIG (reference sequence). Trimming removed 5 bases from V and 7 bases from J; junction bases left unmatched: 8. The DNA for the CDR3 is TGTGCCTGGTCTGTAGCGGGGGGCCTAAATGAGCAGTTCTTC. It translates to CAWSVAGGLNEQFF. The full variable domain, its missing parts supplied by reference TRBV30 and TRBJ2-1, is SQTIHQWPATLVQPVGSPLSLECTVEGTSNPNLYWYRQAAGRGLQLLFYSVGIGQISSEVPQNLSASRPQDRQFILSSKKLLLSDSGFYLCAWSVAGGLNEQFFGPGTRLTVL.

The J gene is TRBJ2-5, the V gene TRBV5-1, with a possible D match to TRBD1 (6 bases). Trimming left V 7 bases short and J 0 bases short, with 16 bases between. The CDR3 is 15 residues long. Germline loops: CDR1 SGHRS, CDR2 YFSETQ. In DNA, the CDR3 is TGCGCCAGCGGCAAGACAGGAGGCAACCAAGAGACCCAGTACTTC. Translating gives CASGKTGGNQETQYF. Full variable domain (missing parts from reference TRBV5-1 and TRBJ2-5): KAGVTQTPRYLIKTRGQQVTLSCSPISGHRSVSWYQQTPGQGLQFLFEYFSETQRNKGNFPGRFSGRQFSNSRSEMNVSTLELGDSALYLCASGKTGGNQETQYFGPGTRLLVL.

V gene TRBV20-1 combines with J gene TRBJ1-4; 8 nucleotides line up with TRBD1. This CDR3 contains 15 residues. Germline values: CDR1 DFQATT, CDR2 SNEGSKA (reference sequence). The V segment lost 3 bases and the J segment 8 bases; nucleotides outside the gene matches: 11. The CDR3 coding sequence is TGCAGTGCTAGTGTCCTCGGACAGGGAAAGGAAAAACTGTTTTTT. Its protein product is CSASVLGQGKEKLFF.

This clonotype was picked up many times. The genes are TRBV27 and TRBJ2-1, with 11 bases identical to TRBD2. The CDR3 length is 17 residues. The V gene end was trimmed by 8 bases and the J gene end by 5 bases; junction bases not matched to a gene: 14. Per the germline V gene, CDR1 is MNHEY and CDR2 is SMNVEV (reference sequence). The CDR3 nucleotides are TGTGCCAGCGGCCAACTAGCGGGAGTAGGTAACGACAATGAGCAGTTCTTC. It yields the protein CASGQLAGVGNDNEQFF.

This clonotype was observed many times. J is TRBJ1-6 and V is TRBV7-9; no firm D call. V was clipped by 1 base and J by 7 bases, with 5 bases between them. The CDR3 covers 13 residues. Germline V gene sequence: CDR1 SEHNR, CDR2 FQNEAQ (reference sequence). Here the CDR3 reads CASSLEVNSPLHF. In nucleotides, the CDR3 is TGTGCCAGCAGCTTAGAAGTAAATTCACCCCTCCACTTT.